This T cell receptor (beta chain) was sequenced during a study of CD8+ T cells in alopecia areata. About this clone itself: What it recognizes is unknown.

Treatment in this sample: oral pan-JAK inhibitor, 5-10 mg twice daily. Overall study findings and caveats: Amid tofacitinib therapy, many expanded lesional clones stayed present in scalp and blood. In lesional scalp, particularly from alopecia totalis/universalis, clonality was higher than in normal scalp.

Investigators isolated RNA and reverse transcribed it into cDNA to act as the sequencing template. The protocol was immunoSEQ multiplex PCR, while the TCRdb copy is restricted to in-frame clones and leaves out a portion. The sample holds about 220,000 clones, around three fifths seen once. The CDR3 is 14 residues long. V lost 2 bases and J lost 3, with 12 bases in between. Germline loops: CDR1 SGDLS, CDR2 YYNGEE. The J gene is TRBJ2-7, the V gene TRBV9; D may correspond to TRBD1 or TRBD2 (5 bases each). The TCR comes from a human donor with alopecia areata. The sample was CD4+ T cells sorted from blood, taken at week 4, from a patient treated with tofacitinib. The CDR3 here is CASSVTGTNYEQYF. CDR3 bases: TGTGCCAGCAGCGTCACCGGGACGAACTACGAGCAGTACTTC.